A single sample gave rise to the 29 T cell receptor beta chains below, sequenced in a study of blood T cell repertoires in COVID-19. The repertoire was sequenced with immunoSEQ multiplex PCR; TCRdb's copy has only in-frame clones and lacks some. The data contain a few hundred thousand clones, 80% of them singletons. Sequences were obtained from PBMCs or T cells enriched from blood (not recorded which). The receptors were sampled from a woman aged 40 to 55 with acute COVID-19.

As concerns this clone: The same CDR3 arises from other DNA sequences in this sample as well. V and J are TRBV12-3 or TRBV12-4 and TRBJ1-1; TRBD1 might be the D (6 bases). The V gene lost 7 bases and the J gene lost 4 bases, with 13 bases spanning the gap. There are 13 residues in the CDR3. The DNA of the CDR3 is TGTGCCAGCACTAAGGACAGAGGCACTGAAGCTTTCTTT. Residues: CASTKDRGTEAFF.

The CDR3 reads CASNSGQSYTEAFF. The CDR3 DNA reads TGTGCCAGCAATTCAGGACAGTCCTACACTGAAGCTTTCTTT. J is TRBJ1-1 and V is TRBV5-6; tentatively, D is TRBD1 (6 bases). The V and J ends lost 6 bases and 3 bases respectively, with 15 bases between them. Germline V gene lookup returns CDR1 SGHDT and CDR2 YYEEEE. The CDR3 length is 14 residues. Using reference TRBV5-6 and TRBJ1-1 for the parts outside the CDR3, the full variable domain is DAGVTQSPTHLIKTRGQQVTLRCSPKSGHDTVSWYQQALGQGPQFIFQYYEEEERQRGNFPDRFSGHQFPNYSSELNVNALLLGDSALYLCASNSGQSYTEAFFGQGTRLTVV.

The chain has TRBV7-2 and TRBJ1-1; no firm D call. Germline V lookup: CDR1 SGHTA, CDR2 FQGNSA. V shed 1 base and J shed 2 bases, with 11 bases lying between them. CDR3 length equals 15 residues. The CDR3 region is CASSLDAEVNTEAFF. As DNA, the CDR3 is TGTGCCAGCAGCTTAGACGCCGAGGTTAACACTGAAGCTTTCTTT.

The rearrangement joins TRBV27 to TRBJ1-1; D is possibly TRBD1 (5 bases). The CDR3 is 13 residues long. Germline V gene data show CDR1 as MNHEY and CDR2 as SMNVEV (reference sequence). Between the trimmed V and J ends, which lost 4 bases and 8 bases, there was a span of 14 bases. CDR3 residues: CASSYRGLAEAFF. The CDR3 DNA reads TGTGCCAGCAGTTACCGGGGGTTGGCCGAAGCTTTCTTT.

CDR3 region: CATGRGSYEQYF. CDR3 DNA: TGTGCCACCGGACGGGGGTCCTACGAGCAGTACTTC. The chain recombines TRBV10-3 with TRBJ2-7; TRBD2 might be the D (6 bases). V lost 10 bases and J lost 1, with 11 bases in between. Germline lookup yields CDR1 ENHRY and CDR2 SYGVKD. The CDR3 covers 12 residues.

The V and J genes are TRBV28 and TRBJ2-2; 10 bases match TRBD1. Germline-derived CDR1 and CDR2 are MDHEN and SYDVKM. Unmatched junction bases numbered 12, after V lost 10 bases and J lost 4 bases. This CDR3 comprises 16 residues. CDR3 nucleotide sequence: TGTGCCACCATAAGACAGGGGGCGTCGGGCACCGGGGAGCTGTTTTTT. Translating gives CATIRQGASGTGELFF.

The CDR3 region is CASSPVAASTDTQYF. The CDR3 bases are TGTGCCAGCAGCCCCGTCGCGGCTAGCACAGATACGCAGTATTTT. The chain recombines TRBV7-3 with TRBJ2-3, with D hard to call. The length of the CDR3 is 15 residues. Per germline, CDR1 SGHTA and CDR2 FQGTGA. V lost 5 bases and J 0 bases, leaving 12 bases between the germline ends.

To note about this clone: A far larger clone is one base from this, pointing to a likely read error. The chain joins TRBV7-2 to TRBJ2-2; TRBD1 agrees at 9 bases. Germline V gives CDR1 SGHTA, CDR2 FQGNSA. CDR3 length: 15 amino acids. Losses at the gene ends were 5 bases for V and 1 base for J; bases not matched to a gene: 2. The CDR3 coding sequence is TGTGCCAGCAGCCCGGGACAGGGGAACACCGGGGAGCTGTTTTTT. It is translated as CASSPGQGNTGELFF.

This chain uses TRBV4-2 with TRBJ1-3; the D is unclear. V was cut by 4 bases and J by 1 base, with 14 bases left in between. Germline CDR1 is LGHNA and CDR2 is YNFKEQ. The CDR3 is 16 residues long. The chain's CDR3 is CASSLDPGMSGNTIYF. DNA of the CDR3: TGTGCCAGCAGCCTCGATCCGGGTATGTCTGGAAACACCATATATTTT.

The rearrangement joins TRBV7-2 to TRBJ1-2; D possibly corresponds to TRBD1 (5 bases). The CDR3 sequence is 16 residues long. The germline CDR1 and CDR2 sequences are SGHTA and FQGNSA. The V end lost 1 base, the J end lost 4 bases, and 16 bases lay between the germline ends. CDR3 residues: CASSLVLRVGGYGYTF. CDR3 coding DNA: TGTGCCAGCAGCTTAGTCCTGAGGGTGGGGGGCTATGGCTACACCTTC.

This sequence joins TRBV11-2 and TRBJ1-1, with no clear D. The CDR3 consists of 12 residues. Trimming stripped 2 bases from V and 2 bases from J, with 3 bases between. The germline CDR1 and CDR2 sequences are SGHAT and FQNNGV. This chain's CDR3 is CASSLSNTEAFF. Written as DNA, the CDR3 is TGTGCCAGCAGCTTATCAAACACTGAAGCTTTCTTT.

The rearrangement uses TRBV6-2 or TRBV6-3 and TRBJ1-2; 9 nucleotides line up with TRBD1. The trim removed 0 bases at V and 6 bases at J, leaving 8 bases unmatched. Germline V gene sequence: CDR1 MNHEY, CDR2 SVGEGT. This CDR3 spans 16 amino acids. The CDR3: CASSYSTGGLFNGYTF. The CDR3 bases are TGTGCCAGCAGTTACTCGACAGGGGGACTTTTTAATGGCTACACCTTC.

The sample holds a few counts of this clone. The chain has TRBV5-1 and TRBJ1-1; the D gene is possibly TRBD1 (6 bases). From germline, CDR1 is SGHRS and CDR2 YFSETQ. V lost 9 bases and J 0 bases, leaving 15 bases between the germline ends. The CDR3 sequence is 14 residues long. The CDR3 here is CATKQGPLNTEAFF. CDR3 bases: TGCGCCACCAAGCAGGGGCCTCTGAACACTGAAGCTTTCTTT.

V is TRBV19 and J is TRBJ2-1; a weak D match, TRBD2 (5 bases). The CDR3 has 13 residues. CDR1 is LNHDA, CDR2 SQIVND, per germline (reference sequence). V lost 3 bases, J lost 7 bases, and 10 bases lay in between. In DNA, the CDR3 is TGTGCCAGTAGTATTCGGCGGAGGAATGAGCAGTTCTTC. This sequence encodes CASSIRRRNEQFF.

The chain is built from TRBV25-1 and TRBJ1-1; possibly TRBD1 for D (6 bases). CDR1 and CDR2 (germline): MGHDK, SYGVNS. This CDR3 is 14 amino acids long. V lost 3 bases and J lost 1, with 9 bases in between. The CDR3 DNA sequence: TGTGCCAGCAGTGACAACAGGGCGAACACTGAAGCTTTCTTT. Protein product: CASSDNRANTEAFF.

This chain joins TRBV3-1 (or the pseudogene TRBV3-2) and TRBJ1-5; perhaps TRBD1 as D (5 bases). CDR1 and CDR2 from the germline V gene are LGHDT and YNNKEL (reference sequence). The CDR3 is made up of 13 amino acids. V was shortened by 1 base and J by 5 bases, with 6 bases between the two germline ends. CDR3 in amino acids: CASSQARDQPQHF. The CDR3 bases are TGTGCCAGCAGCCAAGCCAGGGATCAGCCCCAGCATTTT.

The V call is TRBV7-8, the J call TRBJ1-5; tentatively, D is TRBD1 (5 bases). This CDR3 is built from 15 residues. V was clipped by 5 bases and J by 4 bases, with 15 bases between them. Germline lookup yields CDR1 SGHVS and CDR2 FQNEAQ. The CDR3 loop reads CASSPRRTLNQPQHF. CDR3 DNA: TGTGCCAGCAGCCCCCGCCGGACACTAAATCAGCCCCAGCATTTT. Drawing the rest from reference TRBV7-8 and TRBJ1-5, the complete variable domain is GAGVSQSPRYKVAKRGQDVALRCDPISGHVSLFWYQQALGQGPEFLTYFQNEAQLDKSGLPSDRFFAERPEGSVSTLKIQRTQQEDSAVYLCASSPRRTLNQPQHFGDGTRLSIL.

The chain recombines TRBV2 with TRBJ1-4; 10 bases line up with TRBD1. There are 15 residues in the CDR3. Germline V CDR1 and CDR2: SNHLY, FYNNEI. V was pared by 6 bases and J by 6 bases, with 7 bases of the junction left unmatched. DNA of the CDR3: TGTGCCAGCAGACGGGACAGGGGCGGAGATGAAAAACTGTTTTTT. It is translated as CASRRDRGGDEKLFF.

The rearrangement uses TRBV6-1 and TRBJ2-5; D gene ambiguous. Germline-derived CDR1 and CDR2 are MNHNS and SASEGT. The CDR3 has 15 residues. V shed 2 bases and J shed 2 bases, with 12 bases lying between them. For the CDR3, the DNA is TGTGCCAGCAGTGAACGTGGCAGGCCACAAGAGACCCAGTACTTC. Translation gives CASSERGRPQETQYF.

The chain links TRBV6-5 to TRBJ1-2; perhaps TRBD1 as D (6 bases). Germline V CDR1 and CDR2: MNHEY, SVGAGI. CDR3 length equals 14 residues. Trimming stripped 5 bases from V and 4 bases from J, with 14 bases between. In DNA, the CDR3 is TGTGCCAGCAGTCCCATAGGGACATCCTATGGCTACACCTTC. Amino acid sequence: CASSPIGTSYGYTF.

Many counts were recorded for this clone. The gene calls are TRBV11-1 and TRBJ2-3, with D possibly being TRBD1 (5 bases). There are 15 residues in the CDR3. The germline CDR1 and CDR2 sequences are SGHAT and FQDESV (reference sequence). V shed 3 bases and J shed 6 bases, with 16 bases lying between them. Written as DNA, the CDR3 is TGTGCCAGCAGCTTGTTTAGGGGCTCCACGGATACGCAGTATTTT. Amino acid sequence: CASSLFRGSTDTQYF.

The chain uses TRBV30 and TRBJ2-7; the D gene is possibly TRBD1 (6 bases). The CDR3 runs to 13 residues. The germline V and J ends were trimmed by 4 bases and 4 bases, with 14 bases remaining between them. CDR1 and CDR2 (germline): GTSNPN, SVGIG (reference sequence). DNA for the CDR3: TGTGCCTGGACCCCGGGACACGGTTACGAGCAGTACTTC. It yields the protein CAWTPGHGYEQYF.

In DNA form, the CDR3 reads TGTGCCTGGATGATGCGGGGGAACACCGGGGAGCTGTTTTTT. This encodes CAWMMRGNTGELFF. The chain uses TRBV30 and TRBJ2-2; TRBD2 might be the D (6 bases). Trimming removed 4 bases from V and 1 base from J, with 10 bases in between. Germline V gene lookup returns CDR1 GTSNPN and CDR2 SVGIG (reference sequence). The CDR3 runs 14 residues.

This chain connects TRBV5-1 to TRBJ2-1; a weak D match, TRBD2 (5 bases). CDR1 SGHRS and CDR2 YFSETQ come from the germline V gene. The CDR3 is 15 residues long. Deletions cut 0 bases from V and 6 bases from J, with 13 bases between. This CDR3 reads CASSLDPRGPNEQFF. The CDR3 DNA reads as TGCGCCAGCAGCTTGGACCCCCGGGGTCCCAATGAGCAGTTCTTC.

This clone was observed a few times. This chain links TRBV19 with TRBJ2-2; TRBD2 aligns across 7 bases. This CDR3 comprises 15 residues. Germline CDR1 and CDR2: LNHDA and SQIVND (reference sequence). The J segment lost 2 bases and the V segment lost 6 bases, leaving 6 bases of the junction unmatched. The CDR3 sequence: CASRGSGYNTGELFF. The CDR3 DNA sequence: TGTGCCAGTAGGGGTAGCGGGTACAACACCGGGGAGCTGTTTTTT.

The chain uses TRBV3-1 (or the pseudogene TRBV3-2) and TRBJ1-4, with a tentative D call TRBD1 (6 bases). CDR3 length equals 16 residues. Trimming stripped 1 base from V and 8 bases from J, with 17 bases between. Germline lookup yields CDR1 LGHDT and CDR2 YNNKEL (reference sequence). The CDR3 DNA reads TGTGCCAGCAGCCAAGCTGTGGGCCAGGGGAGCGAAAAACTGTTTTTT. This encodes CASSQAVGQGSEKLFF.

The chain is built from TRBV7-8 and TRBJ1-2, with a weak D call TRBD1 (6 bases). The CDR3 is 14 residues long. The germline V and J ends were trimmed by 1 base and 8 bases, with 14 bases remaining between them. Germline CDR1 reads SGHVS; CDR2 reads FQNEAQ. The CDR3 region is CASSLVGGGEGYTF. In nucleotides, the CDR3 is TGTGCCAGCAGCTTAGTGGGAGGGGGTGAGGGCTACACCTTC.

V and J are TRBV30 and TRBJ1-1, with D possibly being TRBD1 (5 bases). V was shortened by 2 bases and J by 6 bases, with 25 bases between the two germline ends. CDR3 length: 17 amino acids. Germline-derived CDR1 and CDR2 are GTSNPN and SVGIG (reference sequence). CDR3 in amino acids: CAWSSVSRVGKGAEAFF. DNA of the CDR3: TGTGCCTGGAGTTCCGTGTCTCGCGTCGGAAAAGGGGCTGAAGCTTTCTTT.

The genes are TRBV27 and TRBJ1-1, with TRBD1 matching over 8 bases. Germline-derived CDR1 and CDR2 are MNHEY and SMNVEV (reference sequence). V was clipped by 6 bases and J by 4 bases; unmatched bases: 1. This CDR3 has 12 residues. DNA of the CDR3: TGTGCCAGCAGAACAGGGGGCACTGAAGCTTTCTTT. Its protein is CASRTGGTEAFF.